This TCR beta chain was documented in a study of PD-1 blockade in mismatch repair-deficient tumors. Looked up from germline, CDR1 is SGHAT and CDR2 is FQNNGV. V was trimmed by 4 bases and J by 4 bases, leaving 10 bases between them. This CDR3 contains 13 residues. This clone was counted once. Produced via immunoSEQ multiplex PCR; TCRdb's table is partial and in-frame only. The table records 15,000 or so clones, 75% to 90% of them present only once. The rearrangement links TRBV11-2 to TRBJ2-5; D gene unclear. The specimen was PBMCs, collected less than 25 weeks after starting pembrolizumab. The receptor comes from an adult with mismatch repair-deficient cancer. The CDR3 loop is CASSSQSGETQYF. CDR3 DNA sequence: TGTGCCAGCAGCTCTCAGTCGGGAGAGACCCAGTACTTC.